These 10 T cell receptor beta chains originate from one sample sequenced in a study of metastatic and nonmetastatic thyroid tumors. No patient had received any treatment before thyroid surgery. TCRdb re-called clones from the PCR reads using MiXCR. The data show some 22,000 clones, about 22% seen once. The sequencing input was tumor tissue. All receptors derive from a female donor with papillary thyroid cancer or a benign thyroid nodule (not recorded which). Some clones in this sample may be carry-over from other donors' samples.

This clone was recorded a few times. This specimen includes other DNA sequences encoding the same CDR3. The chain combines TRBV5-1 with TRBJ1-1; D is uncertain. This CDR3 region has 14 residues. Trimming shortened V by 2 bases and J by 0 bases, and 8 bases separated the two germline ends. The germline V gene has CDR1 SGHRS and CDR2 YFSETQ. The CDR3: CASSLDGMNTEAFF. CDR3 coding DNA: TGCGCCAGCAGCTTAGACGGCATGAACACTGAAGCTTTCTTT.

J is TRBJ2-3 and V is TRBV20-1; weak D call: TRBD2 (6 bases). V gave up 6 bases and J gave up 4 bases, with 23 bases separating them. CDR3 length: 16 amino acids. Germline V gene data show CDR1 as DFQATT and CDR2 as SNEGSKA (reference sequence). In DNA form, the CDR3 reads TGCAGTGCCGGCGACCCTAGCGCCACCAGGGCAGATACGCAGTATTTT. Translation gives CSAGDPSATRADTQYF.

The table lists this clone with a few counts. The V gene is TRBV29-1, the J gene TRBJ2-1, with D perhaps TRBD1 or TRBD2 (5 bases each). Trimming took off 1 base at V and 9 bases at J, with 10 bases between the two ends. From germline, CDR1 is SQVTM and CDR2 ANQGSEA. The CDR3 runs 12 residues. The chain's CDR3 is CSVEGGSSEQFF. The CDR3 DNA is TGCAGCGTTGAAGGGGGGTCTAGTGAGCAGTTCTTC.

V gene TRBV6-1 combines with J gene TRBJ2-2; TRBD2 matches 11 bases. Trimming took 6 bases from V and 6 from J; bases not matched to a gene: 6. The CDR3 consists of 15 residues. CDR1 is MNHNS and CDR2 is SASEGT in the germline V gene. CDR3 sequence: CASSYSGRAPGELFF. Written as DNA, the CDR3 is TGTGCCAGCAGCTATAGCGGGAGGGCCCCCGGGGAGCTGTTTTTT.

The sample holds many counts of this clone. The chain recombines TRBV10-2 with TRBJ2-7; D might be TRBD1 or TRBD2, each matching 6 bases. Germline lookup yields CDR1 WSHSY and CDR2 SAAADI. The CDR3 consists of 13 residues. Deletions cut 7 bases from V and 6 bases from J, with 16 bases between. DNA for the CDR3: TGCGCCAGCACTCCGGGGGCGGAAGGCGAGCAGTACTTC. Translating it yields CASTPGAEGEQYF.

The J gene is TRBJ1-4, the V gene TRBV30; 9 bases fit TRBD1. V lost 3 bases to trimming and J lost 8 bases; unmatched junction nucleotides: 13. The CDR3 covers 16 residues. The V gene's germline CDR1 is GTSNPN and CDR2 SVGIG (reference sequence). In DNA, the CDR3 is TGTGCCTGGAGAAACCGCCCGGGACAGGGAGAAGAAAAACTGTTTTTT. Its protein is CAWRNRPGQGEEKLFF.

In its sample, this clone is medium-sized. The chain couples TRBV27 to TRBJ1-2; D is ambiguous. CDR3 length: 17 amino acids. Trimming pared 2 bases from V and 0 bases from J, leaving 16 bases between. Germline V gives CDR1 MNHEY, CDR2 SMNVEV (reference sequence). The CDR3 nucleotides read TGTGCCAGCAGTTTACCCCAGGAGGGTATAACTAACTATGGCTACACCTTC. Translated, it gives CASSLPQEGITNYGYTF.

This clone was found a few times. The V call is TRBV6-2 or TRBV6-3, the J call TRBJ1-6; no reliable D call. CDR3 length equals 15 residues. The ends were cut back, 1 base at V and 11 bases at J, with 15 bases in the middle. Germline CDR1 is MNHEY and CDR2 is SVGEGT. The CDR3 loop reads CASSYFSASQAPLHF. The DNA of the CDR3 is TGTGCCAGCAGTTACTTTTCGGCCTCTCAGGCACCCCTCCACTTT.

The V and J genes are TRBV20-1 and TRBJ1-2; 8 positions match TRBD1. The CDR3 is 13 residues long. V shed 4 bases, J shed 3 bases, and the junction held 4 bases outside the gene matches. Germline CDR1 DFQATT, CDR2 SNEGSKA (reference sequence). This chain's CDR3 is CSANRGAYYGYTF. CDR3 nucleotides: TGCAGTGCTAACAGGGGGGCCTACTATGGCTACACCTTC.

As to this clone: One junction end does not reproduce the germline sequence, and a read error may be involved. This chain joins TRBV5-1 and TRBJ2-4, with D possibly being TRBD1 (5 bases). Germline CDR1 and CDR2: SGHRS and YFSETQ. The CDR3 runs to 13 residues. The CDR3 loop is CASSETVGNIQYF. In nucleotides, the CDR3 is TGCGCTAGCAGCGAGACAGTGGGAAACATTCAGTACTTC.